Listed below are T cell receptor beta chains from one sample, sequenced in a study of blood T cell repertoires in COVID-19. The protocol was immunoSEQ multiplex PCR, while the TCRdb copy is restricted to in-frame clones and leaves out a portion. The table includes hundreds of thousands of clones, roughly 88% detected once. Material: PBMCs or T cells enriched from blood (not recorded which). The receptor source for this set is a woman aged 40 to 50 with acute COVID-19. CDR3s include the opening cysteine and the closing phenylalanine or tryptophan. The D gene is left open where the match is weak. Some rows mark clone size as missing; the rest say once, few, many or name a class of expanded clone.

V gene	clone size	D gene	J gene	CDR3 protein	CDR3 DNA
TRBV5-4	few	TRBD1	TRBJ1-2	CASSDGTGLNYGYTF	TGTGCCAGCAGCGACGGGACAGGCCTGAACTATGGCTACACCTTC
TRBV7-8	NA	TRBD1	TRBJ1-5	CASSLDRGNQPQHF	TGTGCCAGCAGCTTGGACAGGGGGAATCAGCCCCAGCATTTT
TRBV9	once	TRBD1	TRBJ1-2	CASSVGPGQGAEGYTF	TGTGCCAGCAGCGTAGGTCCCGGACAGGGGGCGGAGGGCTACACCTTC
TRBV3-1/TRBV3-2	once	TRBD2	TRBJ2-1	CASSQILAGATEQFF	TGTGCCAGCAGCCAAATCCTAGCGGGAGCTACTGAGCAGTTCTTC
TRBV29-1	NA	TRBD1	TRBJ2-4	CSVVGTGGSDIQYF	TGCAGCGTTGTAGGGACAGGGGGCTCGGACATTCAGTACTTC
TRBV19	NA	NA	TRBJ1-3	CASSPNFAGNTIYF	TGTGCCAGTAGTCCGAACTTCGCCGGAAACACCATATATTTT
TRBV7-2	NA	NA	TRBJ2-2	CASSLVVLVAGELFF	TGTGCCAGCAGCTTAGTCGTTCTAGTGGCCGGGGAGCTGTTTTTT
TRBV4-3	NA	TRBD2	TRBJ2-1	CASSQEGLAAYNEQFF	TGCGCCAGCAGCCAAGAGGGACTAGCGGCCTACAATGAGCAGTTCTTC
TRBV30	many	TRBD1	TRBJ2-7	CAWTMTGGKGEQYF	TGTGCCTGGACCATGACAGGGGGAAAGGGGGAGCAGTACTTC
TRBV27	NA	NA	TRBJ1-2	CASSLTGNYGYTF	TGTGCCAGCAGCCTGACGGGGAACTATGGCTACACCTTC
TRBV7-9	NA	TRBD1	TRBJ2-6	CASSQLFPGQSGANVLTF	TGTGCCAGCAGCCAACTATTTCCGGGACAGTCTGGGGCCAACGTCCTGACTTTC
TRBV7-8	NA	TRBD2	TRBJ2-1	CASSLAGLSGVNEQFF	TGTGCCAGCAGCTTAGCGGGACTATCGGGGGTGAATGAGCAGTTCTTC
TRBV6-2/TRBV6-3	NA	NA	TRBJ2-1	CASSRPGGPYNEQFF	TGTGCCAGCAGTCGACCCGGGGGGCCCTACAATGAGCAGTTCTTC
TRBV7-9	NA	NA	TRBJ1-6	CASSPGGSSYNSPLHF	TGTGCCAGCAGCCCCGGGGGGAGCTCCTATAATTCACCCCTCCACTTT
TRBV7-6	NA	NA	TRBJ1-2	CASSLSTEANYGYTF	TGTGCCAGCAGCTTAAGCACAGAAGCTAACTATGGCTACACCTTC
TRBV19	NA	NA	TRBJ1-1	CASSITATNTEAFF	TGTGCCAGTAGTATAACAGCTACGAACACTGAAGCTTTCTTT
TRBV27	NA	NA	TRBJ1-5	CASSFSGDQPQHF	TGTGCCAGCAGTTTCAGCGGGGATCAGCCCCAGCATTTT
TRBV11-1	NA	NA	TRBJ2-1	CASRNRAAVNNEQFF	TGTGCCAGCAGGAACAGGGCGGCGGTGAACAATGAGCAGTTCTTC
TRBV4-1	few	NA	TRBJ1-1	CASSQDWGREAFF	TGCGCCAGCAGCCAGGATTGGGGGCGTGAGGCTTTCTTT
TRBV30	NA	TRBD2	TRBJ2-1	CAWSVGTSGSSEQFF	TGTGCCTGGAGTGTAGGGACTAGCGGGAGTAGTGAGCAGTTCTTC
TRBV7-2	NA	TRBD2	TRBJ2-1	CASSMSLKGGDEQFF	TGTGCCAGCAGCATGAGTCTCAAGGGAGGGGATGAGCAGTTCTTC
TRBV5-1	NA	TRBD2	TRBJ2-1	CASSFSLAGTNEQFF	TGCGCCAGCAGCTTCTCGCTAGCGGGGACCAATGAGCAGTTCTTC
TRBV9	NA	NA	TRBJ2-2	CASSAVASGELFF	TGTGCCAGCAGCGCGGTAGCGTCCGGGGAGCTGTTTTTT
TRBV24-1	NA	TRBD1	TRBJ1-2	CATSDEGQGPYNYGYTF	TGTGCCACCAGTGATGAAGGACAGGGACCTTACAACTATGGCTACACCTTC
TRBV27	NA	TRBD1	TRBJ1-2	CASSSTGALGYGYTF	TGTGCCAGCAGTTCGACAGGGGCCCTAGGCTATGGCTACACCTTC
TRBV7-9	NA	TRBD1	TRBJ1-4	CASTRTGGDEKLFF	TGTGCCAGCACCAGGACAGGGGGCGATGAAAAACTGTTTTTT
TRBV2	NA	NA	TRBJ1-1	CATPTFLNTEAFF	TGTGCCACTCCTACCTTCCTGAACACTGAAGCTTTCTTT
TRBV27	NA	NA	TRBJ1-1	CASSLVANTEAFF	TGTGCCAGCAGTTTAGTGGCGAACACTGAAGCTTTCTTT
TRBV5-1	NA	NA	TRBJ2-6	CASSARRGSLSGANVLTF	TGCGCCAGCAGCGCCCGCAGGGGTTCCCTCTCTGGGGCCAACGTCCTGACTTTC
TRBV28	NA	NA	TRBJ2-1	CASSLGTINRAEQFF	TGTGCCAGCAGTTTAGGTACGATAAATCGCGCTGAGCAGTTCTTC
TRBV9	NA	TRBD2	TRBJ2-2	CASSALAGGTTGELFF	TGTGCCAGCAGCGCGCTAGCGGGAGGGACGACCGGGGAGCTGTTTTTT
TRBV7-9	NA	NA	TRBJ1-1	CASSLGRQANTEAFF	TGTGCCAGCAGCTTAGGGCGACAGGCGAACACTGAAGCTTTCTTT
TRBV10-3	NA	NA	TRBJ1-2	CAISDRAYGYTF	TGTGCCATCAGTGACAGGGCCTATGGCTACACCTTC
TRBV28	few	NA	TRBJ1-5	CASSSGRGNQPQHF	TGTGCCAGCAGCTCCGGCAGGGGAAACCAGCCCCAGCATTTT
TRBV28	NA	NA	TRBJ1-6	CASSFSFVQRRNSPLHF	TGTGCCAGCAGTTTTAGTTTCGTTCAACGGCGGAATTCACCCCTCCACTTT
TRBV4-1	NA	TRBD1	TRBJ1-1	CASSQDPDRGHRTEAFF	TGCGCCAGCAGTCAAGATCCAGACAGGGGGCATCGGACTGAAGCTTTCTTT
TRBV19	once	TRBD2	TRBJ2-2	CASSHWLAGVDGELFF	TGTGCCAGTAGTCACTGGCTAGCGGGAGTAGACGGGGAGCTGTTTTTT
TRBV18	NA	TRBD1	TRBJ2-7	CASSPPGTGSYEQYF	TGTGCCAGCTCACCACCCGGGACAGGATCCTACGAGCAGTACTTC
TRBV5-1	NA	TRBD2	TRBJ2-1	CASGTSLAGGLNEQFF	TGCGCCAGCGGCACTTCATTAGCGGGAGGATTAAATGAGCAGTTCTTC
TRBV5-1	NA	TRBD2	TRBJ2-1	CASCSGNSYNEQFF	TGCGCCAGTTGTAGCGGGAACTCCTACAATGAGCAGTTCTTC
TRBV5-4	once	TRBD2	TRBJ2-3	CASSLRGLAETSTDTQYF	TGTGCCAGCAGCTTACGGGGACTAGCGGAAACTAGCACAGATACGCAGTATTTT
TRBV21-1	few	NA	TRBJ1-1	CASSTGGLDFF	TGTGCCAGCAGCACTGGAGGGTTAGACTTCTTT
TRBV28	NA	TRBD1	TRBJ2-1	CASSLVGQGAKNEQFF	TGTGCCAGCAGTTTAGTTGGACAGGGGGCTAAAAATGAGCAGTTCTTC
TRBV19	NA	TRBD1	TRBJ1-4	CASSTGQTTINEKLFF	TGTGCCAGTAGTACGGGACAGACCACGATTAATGAAAAACTGTTTTTT
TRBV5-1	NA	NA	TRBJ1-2	CASSHGTNYGYTF	TGCGCCAGCAGCCACGGGACTAACTATGGCTACACCTTC
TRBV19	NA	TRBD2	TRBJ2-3	CASTPLGGRGSISTDTQYF	TGTGCCAGTACTCCACTCGGGGGTCGCGGGAGTATCAGCACAGATACGCAGTATTTT
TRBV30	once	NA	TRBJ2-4	CASASFAGIQYF	TGTGCCTCAGCCAGTTTCGCGGGCATTCAGTACTTC
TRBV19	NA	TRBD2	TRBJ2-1	CASSPRGGSPYNEQFF	TGTGCCAGTAGCCCCCGGGGCGGGAGCCCCTACAATGAGCAGTTCTTC
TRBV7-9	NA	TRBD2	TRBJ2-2	CASRGTSGRSGELFF	TGTGCCAGCAGAGGGACTAGCGGGAGGTCCGGGGAGCTGTTTTTT
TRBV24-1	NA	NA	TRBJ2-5	CATSERPGSSLGETQYF	TGTGCCACCAGTGAACGTCCGGGATCATCCCTGGGGGAGACCCAGTACTTC
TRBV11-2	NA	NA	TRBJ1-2	CASSLEEGGYGYTF	TGTGCCAGCAGCTTAGAGGAGGGCGGCTATGGCTACACCTTC
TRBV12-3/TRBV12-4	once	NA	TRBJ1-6	CASSLQGNSPLHF	TGTGCCAGCAGTTTACAGGGGAACTCACCCCTCCACTTT
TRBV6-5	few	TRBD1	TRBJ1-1	CASSYSVAGGGPEAFF	TGTGCCAGCAGTTACTCGGTTGCAGGGGGCGGCCCTGAAGCTTTCTTT
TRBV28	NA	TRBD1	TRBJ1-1	CASSKRTGAAFF	TGTGCCAGCAGCAAACGGACAGGGGCGGCTTTCTTT